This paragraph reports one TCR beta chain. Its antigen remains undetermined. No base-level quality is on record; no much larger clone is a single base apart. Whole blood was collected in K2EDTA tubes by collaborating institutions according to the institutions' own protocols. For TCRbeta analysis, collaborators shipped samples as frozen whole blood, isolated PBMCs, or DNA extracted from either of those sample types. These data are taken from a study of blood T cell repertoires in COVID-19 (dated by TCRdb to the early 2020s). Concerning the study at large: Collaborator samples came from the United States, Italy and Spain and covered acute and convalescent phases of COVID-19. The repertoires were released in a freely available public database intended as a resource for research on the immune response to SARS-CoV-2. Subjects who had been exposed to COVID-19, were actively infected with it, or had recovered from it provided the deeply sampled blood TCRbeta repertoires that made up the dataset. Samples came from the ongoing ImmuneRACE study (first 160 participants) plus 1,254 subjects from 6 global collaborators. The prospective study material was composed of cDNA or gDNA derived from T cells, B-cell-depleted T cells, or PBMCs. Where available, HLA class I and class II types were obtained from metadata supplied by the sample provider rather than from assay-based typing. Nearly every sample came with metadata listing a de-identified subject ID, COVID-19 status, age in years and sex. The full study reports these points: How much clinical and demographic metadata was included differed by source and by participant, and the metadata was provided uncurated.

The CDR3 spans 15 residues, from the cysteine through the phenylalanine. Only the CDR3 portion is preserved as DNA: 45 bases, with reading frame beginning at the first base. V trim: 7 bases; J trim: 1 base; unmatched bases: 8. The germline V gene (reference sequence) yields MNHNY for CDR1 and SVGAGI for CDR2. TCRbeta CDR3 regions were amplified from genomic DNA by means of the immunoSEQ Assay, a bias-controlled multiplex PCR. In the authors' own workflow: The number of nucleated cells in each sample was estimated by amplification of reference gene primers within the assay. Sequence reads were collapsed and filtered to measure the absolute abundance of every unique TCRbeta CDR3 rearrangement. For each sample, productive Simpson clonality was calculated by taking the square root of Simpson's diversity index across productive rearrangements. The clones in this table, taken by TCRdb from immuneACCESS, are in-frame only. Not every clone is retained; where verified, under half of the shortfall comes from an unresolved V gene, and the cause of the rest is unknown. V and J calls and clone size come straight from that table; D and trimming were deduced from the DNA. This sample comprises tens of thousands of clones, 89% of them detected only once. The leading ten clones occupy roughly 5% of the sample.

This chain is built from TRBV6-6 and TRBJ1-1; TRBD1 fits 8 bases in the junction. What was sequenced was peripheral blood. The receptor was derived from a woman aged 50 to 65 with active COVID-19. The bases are TGTGCCAGCACAGAACCGGGACAGGAGAACACTGAAGCTTTCTTT. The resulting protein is CASTEPGQENTEAFF.